This TCR beta chain was found in a study of T cells in Graves' hyperthyroidism and ophthalmopathy. General study results and limits: The model forecast ophthalmopathy, anticipating it by a median around 6.5 months before onset. Most clonotypes expanded in the thyroid (above 0.001) were also present in blood.

Diagnoses were made from clinical symptoms, serum measures (thyroxine and TRAb), thyroid ultrasound and orbital computed tomography. CDR3 length equals 17 residues. Trimming stripped 3 bases from V and 0 bases from J, with 15 bases between. Germline lookup yields CDR1 MGHRA and CDR2 YSYEKL. RNA transcripts were the template for amplifying TCR beta CDR3 regions. HTBI primers were the set used in a first-round RT-PCR of the TCR CDR3. From the multiplex PCR reads, TCRdb called clonotypes with MiXCR, one entry per CDR3 protein. The table records a few hundred thousand distinct CDR3 sequences, 35% to 55% of them present only once. Many counts were recorded for this clonotype. Its target is unknown.

This receptor was taken from a woman aged 18 to 35 with Graves' hyperthyroidism. The chain uses TRBV4-1 and TRBJ1-5; a weak D match, TRBD1 (5 bases). The sample comprised peripheral blood or thyroid tissue (not recorded which). CDR3 nucleotide sequence: TGCGCCAGCAGCCAGAAACCGGGACTGATTAGCAATCAGCCCCAGCATTTT. Amino acids: CASSQKPGLISNQPQHF.